These T cell receptor beta chains were read from a single sample in a study of post-analysis software for immune sequencing data. MiXCR was run by TCRdb on the PCR reads, yielding one entry per CDR3 protein. The repertoire holds 650,000 to 850,000 distinct CDR3 sequences, approximately 57% seen once, with roughly 4.4% in the top ten. The sample comprised blood. Receptor source: a girl aged 10-17 years with multiple sclerosis. The CDR3 runs from the conserved cysteine through the conserved F or W. Not all rows give a size; the values are once, few, many and, for expanded clones, a class.

J: TRBJ1-1; length: 13; V: TRBV7-3; size: few; CDR3: CASSPGADTEAFF
J: TRBJ2-3; length: 19; V: TRBV5-1; size: .; CDR3: CASSLRRDLGTGSPDTQYF
J: .; length: 15; V: TRBV29-1; size: .; CDR3: CSVDTGTTIQETQYF
J: TRBJ2-6; length: 13; V: TRBV29-1; size: .; CDR3: CSVVAWGANVLTF
J: .; length: 16; V: TRBV10-2; size: .; CDR3: CASSEGVLAESETQYF
J: TRBJ2-3; length: 16; V: TRBV5-1; size: .; CDR3: CASSLAVAGSTDTQYF
J: TRBJ2-1; length: 16; V: TRBV6-6; size: .; CDR3: CASSYPIGLAYNEQFF
J: TRBJ2-1; length: 11; V: TRBV3-1; size: .; CDR3: CASSFTGSPFF
J: TRBJ2-1; length: 13; V: TRBV12-3/TRBV12-4; size: .; CDR3: CASSLGGLGEQFF
J: TRBJ2-5; length: 15; V: TRBV12-3/TRBV12-4; size: .; CDR3: CASSFSAGTGETQYF
J: TRBJ2-2; length: 17; V: TRBV18; size: .; CDR3: CASSPFSGVANTGELFF
J: TRBJ1-1; length: 16; V: TRBV19; size: .; CDR3: CASSIDPRATTTEAFF
J: TRBJ2-1; length: 15; V: TRBV2; size: .; CDR3: CASRVGTSGVDEQFF